The T cell receptor beta chain described here comes from a study of PD-L1 blockade in urothelial cancer. Study-wide context: Atezolizumab (1,200 mg intravenously every 3 weeks) began around 2014 for patients.

Per patient, between 1 and 8 samples were collected at pretreatment and on-treatment time points. The repertoire was sequenced with immunoSEQ multiplex PCR; TCRdb's copy has only in-frame clones and lacks some. The sample holds around 45,000 clones; 88% are singletons and the top ten take 13% to 15%. The sequenced sample was PBMCs, obtained around atezolizumab (anti-PD-L1) treatment. This receptor was taken from a woman aged 60-75 years with urothelial cancer.

CDR3 in DNA: TGTGCCAGCAGCTTAGGGTCACAGGGGGAGCAGTACTTC. Translating gives CASSLGSQGEQYF. The rearrangement uses TRBV7-6 and TRBJ2-7, with 7 nucleotides matching TRBD1. V lost 1 base, J lost 7 bases, and 4 bases stayed unmatched. The CDR3 consists of 13 residues. The germline gives CDR1 SGHVS, CDR2 FNYEAQ. The whole variable domain, remainder taken from reference TRBV7-6 and TRBJ2-7, is GAGVSQSPRYKVTKRGQDVALRCDPISGHVSLYWYRQALGQGPEFLTYFNYEAQQDKSGLPNDRFSAERPEGSISTLTIQRTEQRDSAMYRCASSLGSQGEQYFGPGTRLTVT.